The clone carrying this T cell receptor beta chain was seen a handful of times. Its matching antigen is unknown. The data belong to a study of cytomegalovirus exposure and HLA in healthy donors. Across the whole study: An analysis done earlier identified about 120 million unique TCR beta sequences from about 179 million T cells. Study-wide results and limits: Earlier findings revealed that most TCR beta V segments proved productive either about 87% or about 30% of the time.

This CDR3 region has 16 residues. From germline, CDR1 is SEHNR and CDR2 FQNEAQ (reference sequence). With 1 base removed from V and 1 base from J, the gap between germline ends came to 13 bases. The PCR made use of 60 Vbeta and 13 Jbeta primers. Assay used: immunoSEQ multiplex PCR; TCRdb lists only in-frame clones, some missing. Of roughly 170,000 clones detected, 84% appear once; the ten largest clones hold approximately 1.2%. The chain employs TRBV7-9 and TRBJ1-1; no clear D. Sample: PBMCs. The sequence derives from a girl aged 2 to 9 in good health and CMV-seropositive. The CDR3 region is CASSLEGGYPNTEAFF. CDR3 nucleotide sequence: TGTGCCAGCAGCTTAGAAGGAGGGTACCCGAACACTGAAGCTTTCTTT.